The present T cell receptor (beta chain) was sequenced within a study of OX40 agonist ivuxolimab in advanced cancers. Measured with immunoSEQ multiplex PCR; TCRdb has only the in-frame clones, and not every one. The data contain some 59,000 clones, 65% to 90% of them singletons. There are 15 residues in the CDR3. V was cut by 0 bases and J by 6 bases, with 15 bases left in between. The V gene's germline CDR1 is MNHNY and CDR2 SVGAGI (reference sequence). The chain carries TRBV6-6 and TRBJ2-7; D gene uncertain. The receptor's source is an adult with an advanced solid tumor such as melanoma, head and neck, liver or kidney cancer. Here the sequenced sample was CD4+ or CD8+ T cells sorted from blood, taken in a trial of the OX40 agonist ivuxolimab. The CDR3 sequence is CASSYSMAFLAEQYF. The DNA for the CDR3 is TGTGCCAGCAGTTACTCGATGGCCTTCCTCGCCGAGCAGTACTTC.